This TCR beta chain is drawn from a study of CD8 T cells in Susac syndrome (dated by TCRdb to between 2018 and 2021). Regarding the research as a whole: The study used repertoire sequencing to test whether antigen drove CD8+ T cell activation and differentiation in Susac syndrome. The study compared CD8+ T cell repertoire clonality among roughly eleven healthy donors, 14 Susac syndrome patients and fewer than 19 multiple sclerosis patients.

Findings and caveats that apply to the study as a whole: The TCR sequencing and HLA analysis was acknowledged to have included a relatively small number of individuals.

RNA was extracted using the RNeasy kit, and about 0.45 to 1 ug of the RNA was reverse transcribed with random hexamers. TCR beta CDR3 regions were amplified with the immunoSEQ multiplex PCR assay covering 54 Vbeta and 13 Jbeta segments. PCR amplification bias was corrected using a synthetic template baseline for primer optimization and computational correction. Per the original workflow: Reads were assigned to V, D and J genes according to IMGT and analyzed in immunoSEQ Analyzer, with only productive sequences retained. Clonality was calculated as one minus the Shannon entropy normalized by log2 of the number of productive unique sequences. For each patient and control, public and private clones were evaluated within the 100 most prevalent clones. Clones were defined as Susac-specific when absent from the healthy and MS cohorts, from 1,000 to 1,100 published viral clones and from other ImmuneACCESS disease sequences. Through fastp at Q25 and MiXCR, TCRdb rebuilt clones from the public reads, retaining in-frame beta chains. Rows with a matching CDR3 protein are joined into one entry that keeps the most common DNA and genes. TCRdb assigned the V and J calls; the authors' analysis was not used. The sample table holds more than 65,000 distinct CDR3 sequences, of which approximately 95% were seen once. Over 0.2% of the sample is in the top ten clones.

Peripheral blood CD8+ and CD4+ T cells from healthy donors, Susac syndrome patients and multiple sclerosis patients were profiled using high-throughput TCR beta sequencing. The healthy donors served as controls matched for age and sex. Bulk CD8+ and CD4+ T cells were purified by magnetic negative isolation, whereas CD8+ TEMRA cells were enriched by FACS. Blood was collected in EDTA tubes and processed within 24 hours, with PBMCs isolated through density gradient centrifugation. PBMCs intended for TCR sequencing were cryopreserved in liquid nitrogen and thawed later in a water bath at 37 degrees C. The sorted or isolated CD4+, CD8+ and CD8+ TEMRA cells reached a purity of at least 90%. As regards this clonotype: Its antigen remains undetermined. Qualities for individual bases were not recorded, and no much larger clone is one base off.

CDR1 and CDR2 are read off the germline V gene as SGHRS and YFSETQ. The CDR3 spans 14 residues, from the cysteine through the phenylalanine. CDR3 DNA is the only sequence kept; it has 42 bases, read in frame from the first base. The junction shows trimming of 4 bases on V and 5 bases on J, and the gene matches do not reach 6 bases of it. The sample taken for sequencing was CD8+ T cells from PBMCs. The chain couples TRBV5-1 to TRBJ2-7, with TRBD1 matching 10 junction bases. The source of this sequence is a human donor in good health. The nucleotide sequence is given as TGCGCCAGCAGCACCCGGGACAGGGGTGACGAGCAGTACTTC. It is translated as CASSTRDRGDEQYF.